The 21 T cell receptor beta chains below were found in one sample sequenced in a study of blood T cells in healthy people across ages. PCR was performed a second time for about 7 to 12 cycles using a sample-barcoded 5' primer and a J-beta primer mix. TCRdb re-derived calls from the 5' RACE reads in MiXCR, one entry per CDR3 protein. The repertoire holds over 1,500,000 distinct CDR3 sequences, with roughly 50% as singletons. The material sequenced was blood. These receptors all stem from a woman in her forties in good health.

For this clonotype: The junction differs from germline at one of its ends, possibly a read error. This chain connects TRBV7-3 to TRBJ1-2; 10 nucleotides line up with TRBD1. Germline V gene data show CDR1 as SGHTA and CDR2 as FQGTGA. The CDR3 covers 16 residues. DNA for the CDR3: TGTGCCCGCAGCCCGACGACAGGGGGCGGTGGAGATGGCTACACCTTC. Protein sequence: CARSPTTGGGGDGYTF. The full variable domain, completed using reference TRBV7-3 and TRBJ1-2, is GAGVSQTPSNKVTEKGKYVELRCDPISGHTALYWYRQSLGQGPEFLIYFQGTGAADDSGLPNDRFFAVRPEGSVSTLKIQRTERGDSAVYLCARSPTTGGGGDGYTFGSGTRLTVV.

In its sample, this clonotype was seen a few times. This chain uses TRBV5-1 with TRBJ2-4; 9 positions agree with TRBD2. The DNA end is more similar to TRBJ2-7, so the J call may be wrong. This CDR3 has 17 residues. From germline, CDR1 is SGHRS and CDR2 YFSETQ. The CDR3 DNA follows: TGCGCCAGCAGCTTGGGATTAGCGGGGGCTACCTCCTACGAGCAGTACTTC. Its translation: CASSLGLAGATSYEQYF.

This clonotype was picked up a small number of times. The chain has TRBV24-1 and TRBJ2-5, with 7 bases lining up with TRBD1. Looked up from germline, CDR1 is KGHDR and CDR2 is SFDVKD. The junction had 6 bases not matched to a gene; V was cut back by 3 bases and J by 3 bases. This CDR3 spans 15 amino acids. The CDR3 loop is CATSDRTGLEETQYF. The CDR3 DNA reads TGTGCCACCAGTGATAGGACAGGTTTAGAAGAGACCCAGTACTTC.

This chain links TRBV6-5 with TRBJ2-1; the D gene is possibly TRBD2 (5 bases). V was shortened by 6 bases and J by 2 bases, with 14 bases between the two germline ends. The CDR3 is 15 residues long. Germline CDR1 MNHEY, CDR2 SVGAGI. This CDR3 is CASRDDGGPYNEQFF. In DNA, the CDR3 is TGTGCCAGCAGGGATGACGGAGGTCCCTACAATGAGCAGTTCTTC.

The V gene is TRBV20-1, the J gene TRBJ1-6; 7 nucleotides match TRBD1. Germline-derived CDR1 and CDR2 are DFQATT and SNEGSKA (reference sequence). The V and J ends lost 6 bases and 5 bases, in that order; junction bases with no gene match: 10. CDR3 length equals 15 residues. The CDR3 nucleotides read TGCAGTGCCTCATTAATAGGGACAGATAATTCACCCCTCCACTTT. This sequence encodes CSASLIGTDNSPLHF.

The chain combines TRBV7-2 with TRBJ1-2; TRBD1 agrees at 7 bases. In germline, CDR1 is SGHTA, CDR2 FQGNSA. The CDR3 totals 14 residues. After removal of 3 bases from V and 8 bases from J, the junction contained 9 bases not matched to a gene. The chain's CDR3 is CASSFYRGGEGYTF. DNA of the CDR3: TGTGCCAGCAGCTTCTACAGGGGAGGGGAGGGCTACACCTTC.

This clonotype was counted only a few times. V and J are TRBV6-2 or TRBV6-3 and TRBJ2-7, with unresolved D. CDR1 is MNHEY and CDR2 is SVGEGT in the germline V gene. This CDR3 is 15 amino acids long. Between the trimmed V and J ends, which lost 2 bases and 0 bases, there was a span of 11 bases. CDR3 region: CASSYGRPSSYEQYF. The DNA of the CDR3 is TGTGCCAGCAGTTACGGCAGGCCGAGCTCCTACGAGCAGTACTTC.

Here the CDR3 DNA reads TGTGCCAGCAGCTCCACCACTAGCGGGGATGTCCAAGAGACCCAGTACTTC. Translating it yields CASSSTTSGDVQETQYF. V is TRBV7-9 and J is TRBJ2-5; 10 bases map to TRBD2. The germline gives CDR1 SEHNR, CDR2 FQNEAQ (reference sequence). V shed 4 bases and J 1 base; nucleotides not matched to a gene: 9. The length of the CDR3 is 17 residues.

The V gene is TRBV5-6, the J gene TRBJ2-1; D gene unclear. Germline-derived CDR1 and CDR2 are SGHDT and YYEEEE. Trimming took 0 bases from V and 9 from J, leaving 19 bases between them. This CDR3 has 16 amino acids. CDR3 sequence reads: CASSLDTGRQSIEQFF. CDR3 nucleotide sequence: TGTGCCAGCAGCTTGGACACCGGACGCCAGTCGATTGAGCAGTTCTTC.

V and J are TRBV6-2 or TRBV6-3 and TRBJ2-5; D gene ambiguous. Germline lookup yields CDR1 MNHEY and CDR2 SVGEGT. CDR3 length equals 14 residues. Trimming stripped 2 bases from V and 13 bases from J, with 20 bases between. The CDR3 DNA reads as TGTGCCAGCAGTTACGCTTCGAGGCTTGATTACCGGTACTTC. Its protein product is CASSYASRLDYRYF.

This clonotype was observed a few times. This chain connects TRBV19 to TRBJ2-5; D may correspond to TRBD1 or TRBD2 (5 bases each). The CDR3 totals 13 residues. V was trimmed by 9 bases and J by 3 bases, leaving 14 bases between them. Germline CDR1 reads LNHDA; CDR2 reads SQIVND (reference sequence). CDR3 DNA sequence: TGTGCCAGCGGGGACCCTCCGAAAGAGACCCAGTACTTC. Its translation: CASGDPPKETQYF.

The chain has TRBV5-1 and TRBJ2-7, with 8 bases lining up with TRBD2. This CDR3 comprises 15 residues. V was clipped by 4 bases and J by 4 bases; unmatched bases: 10. CDR1 is SGHRS, CDR2 YFSETQ, per germline. CDR3 DNA sequence: TGCGCCAGCAGCCAGGACGGGGGGGCCAAATACGAGCAGTACTTC. Translating gives CASSQDGGAKYEQYF.

The chain uses TRBV20-1 and TRBJ2-7, with D perhaps matching TRBD1 (6 bases). Germline lookup yields CDR1 DFQATT and CDR2 SNEGSKA (reference sequence). The V end lost 0 bases, the J end lost 3 bases, and 15 bases lay between the germline ends. The CDR3 length is 15 residues. CDR3 amino acids: CSAREGSQGGYEQYF. For the CDR3, the DNA is TGCAGTGCTAGAGAGGGGTCCCAAGGGGGCTACGAGCAGTACTTC.

This clonotype has just a few counts. This rearrangement joins TRBV27 to TRBJ2-3, with D possibly matching TRBD1 (7 bases). The CDR3 is 17 amino acids. CDR1 is MNHEY, CDR2 SMNVEV, per germline (reference sequence). V lost 7 bases to trimming and J lost 3 bases, with 23 bases between them. CDR3 sequence (DNA): TGTGCCAGCATGCCCCCCCTGCAGGGGGGTTGGACAGATACGCAGTATTTT. This codes for CASMPPLQGGWTDTQYF.

J is TRBJ1-2 and V is TRBV9; 7 nucleotides agree with TRBD1. Germline CDR1 is SGDLS and CDR2 is YYNGEE. This CDR3 is built from 17 residues. V was pared by 5 bases and J by 2 bases, with 15 bases of the junction left unmatched. The CDR3 nucleotides read TGTGCCAGCAGTAGAACCCTCGGGACAGAACCAAACTATGGCTACACCTTC. This codes for CASSRTLGTEPNYGYTF.

This chain connects TRBV7-2 to TRBJ2-1; D is unclear. CDR3 length: 14 amino acids. V was shortened by 1 base and J by 7 bases, with 11 bases between the two germline ends. Germline V gene data show CDR1 as SGHTA and CDR2 as FQGNSA. In DNA, the CDR3 is TGTGCCAGCAGCTTAGTAAGGTCCCGGAATGAGCAGTTCTTC. Its translation is CASSLVRSRNEQFF. The variable domain in full, with the rest retrieved from reference TRBV7-2 and TRBJ2-1, is GAGVSQSPSNKVTEKGKDVELRCDPISGHTALYWYRQSLGQGLEFLIYFQGNSAPDKSGLPSDRFSAERTGGSVSTLTIQRTQQEDSAVYLCASSLVRSRNEQFFGPGTRLTVL.

This clonotype was observed a few times. The genes are TRBV25-1 and TRBJ1-2; tentative D call: TRBD1 (5 bases). Germline CDR1 reads MGHDK; CDR2 reads SYGVNS. The length of the CDR3 is 14 residues. Trimming left V 1 base short and J 2 bases short, with 8 bases between. The CDR3 spells CASSESGDNYGYTF. DNA of the CDR3: TGTGCCAGCAGTGAATCTGGGGACAACTATGGCTACACCTTC.

The rearrangement joins TRBV12-3 or TRBV12-4 to TRBJ2-1; 11 bases align to TRBD2. Near its end, the DNA agrees better with TRBJ2-7, so the J call may be wrong. The CDR3 loop spans 19 amino acids. The CDR3 is CASSHRASGGTSSYNEQYF. CDR3 DNA: TGTGCCAGCAGTCATCGGGCTAGCGGGGGGACCAGCTCCTACAATGAGCAGTACTTC.

CDR3 bases: TGTGCCAGCCGGCGGACCCCTAACTATGGCTACACCTTC. Translation gives CASRRTPNYGYTF. The J gene is TRBJ1-2, the V gene TRBV27, with no clear D. The length of the CDR3 is 13 residues. Germline CDR1 is MNHEY and CDR2 is SMNVEV (reference sequence). V dropped 8 bases and J dropped 0 bases, with 10 bases sitting between them.

The rearrangement uses TRBV11-1 and TRBJ2-3; 8 positions match TRBD2. With 5 bases clipped from V and 1 base from J, the junction kept 8 bases outside the gene matches. Per the germline V gene, CDR1 is SGHAT and CDR2 is FQDESV (reference sequence). The CDR3 has 16 amino acids. The CDR3 here is CASSLLGSGGTDTQYF. The CDR3, as DNA: TGTGCCAGCAGCCTACTCGGTAGCGGGGGCACAGATACGCAGTATTTT. The entire variable domain, with the rest obtained from reference TRBV11-1 and TRBJ2-3, is as follows: EAEVAQSPRYKITEKSQAVAFWCDPISGHATLYWYRQILGQGPELLVQFQDESVVDDSQLPKDRFSAERLKGVDSTLKIQPAELGDSAMYLCASSLLGSGGTDTQYFGPGTRLTVL.

About this clonotype itself: One junction end disagrees with the germline gene, perhaps due to a read error. The chain joins TRBV10-3 to TRBJ2-1, with 11 bases aligning to TRBD1. Germline-derived CDR1 and CDR2 are ENHRY and SYGVKD. The CDR3 sequence is 15 residues long. The DNA of the CDR3 is TGTGTCATCAGCCCGGACAGGGGGCTTGGCGGTGAGCAGTTCTTC. Its protein is CVISPDRGLGGEQFF.